A single sample is the source of the 12 T cell receptor beta chains below, sequenced in a study of CD8+CD57+ T cells in acquired aplastic anemia. Whoever was chosen for sequencing had shown CD8+CD57+ cell expansion by flow cytometry. TCR beta VDJ and CDR3 profiles were obtained from a genomic DNA template. TCRdb re-analysed the reads in MiXCR, keeping a single row per CDR3 protein. Seen here are under 200,000 distinct CDR3 sequences, approximately 50% observed once, and the top ten hold approximately 9.7%. Sample: sorted CD4+, CD8+, or CD8+CD57+ T cells (not recorded which) from PBMCs. These TCRs come from a human donor with aplastic anemia.

The chain joins TRBV29-1 to TRBJ2-7, with D possibly being TRBD2 (6 bases). The CDR3 is 14 amino acids. Trimming removed 6 bases from V and 0 bases from J, with 15 bases in between. The germline V gene encodes CDR1 SQVTM and CDR2 ANQGSEA. Written as DNA, the CDR3 is TGCAGCGTCTATCGGGACTCAAGCTCCTACGAGCAGTACTTC. Protein: CSVYRDSSSYEQYF.

With respect to this clonotype: A single base separates this from a much larger clone, so it may be a read error. V and J are TRBV9 and TRBJ2-7; TRBD2 matches 13 bases. The length of the CDR3 is 16 residues. CDR1 SGDLS and CDR2 YYNGEE come from the germline V gene. CDR3 sequence reads: CASSVRTSGRNGEQHF. The CDR3 DNA is TGTGCCAGCAGTGTCCGGACTAGCGGGAGAAACGGGGAGCAGCACTTC.

The chain joins TRBV4-3 to TRBJ2-2, with 9 nucleotides matching TRBD2. From germline, CDR1 is LGHNA and CDR2 YSLEER. Germline trimming cut 0 bases from V and 7 bases from J; bases unmatched to any gene: 12. The CDR3 length is 18 residues. The CDR3: CASSQDRREGPANGELFF. CDR3 bases: TGCGCCAGCAGCCAAGATAGGCGGGAGGGCCCGGCGAACGGGGAGCTGTTTTTT.

Details on this clonotype: A single base separates this from a much larger clone, so it may be a read error. The V and J genes are TRBV11-2 and TRBJ2-1, with 8 nucleotides matching TRBD2. J gave up 3 bases and V 9 bases, and 13 bases lay outside the gene matches. The germline CDR1 and CDR2 sequences are SGHAT and FQNNGV. The CDR3 sequence is 16 residues long. This CDR3 is CARNPGGAYHYNEQFF. The CDR3 region has the DNA TGTGCCAGAAACCCGGGGGGGGCTTACCACTACAATGAGCAGTTCTTC. Based on the CDR3 plus reference TRBV11-2 and TRBJ2-1, the full variable domain is EAGVAQSPRYKIIEKRQSVAFWCNPISGHATLYWYQQILGQGPKLLIQFQNNGVVDDSQLPKDRFSAERLKGVDSTLKIQPAKLEDSAVYLCARNPGGAYHYNEQFFGPGTRLTVL.

In this sample, this clonotype turned up many times. The chain carries TRBV7-9 and TRBJ2-1; D is perhaps TRBD1 (7 bases). Germline V gene lookup returns CDR1 SEHNR and CDR2 FQNEAQ (reference sequence). The V end lost 5 bases, the J end lost 4 bases, and 18 bases lay between the germline ends. The CDR3 is 16 residues long. The CDR3 DNA is TGTGCCAGCAGCCTACGTCGGGCAGGGGGGTACAATGAGCAGTTCTTC. This codes for CASSLRRAGGYNEQFF.

V is TRBV7-2 and J is TRBJ2-3, with unresolved D. The CDR3 has 13 residues. Germline CDR1 is SGHTA and CDR2 is FQGNSA. Trimming removed 2 bases at V and 1 base at J, with 4 bases between. CDR3 DNA: TGTGCCAGCAGCTTATTCCGCACAGATACGCAGTATTTT. Its translation: CASSLFRTDTQYF.

The chain recombines TRBV9 with TRBJ2-7, with D possibly being TRBD1 or TRBD2 (5 bases each). V gave up 2 bases and J gave up 2 bases, with 20 bases separating them. This CDR3 is built from 17 residues. The germline V gene has CDR1 SGDLS and CDR2 YYNGEE. The CDR3 bases are TGTGCCAGCAGCGTGGACACCCCGGGGCGCGAGGCCTACGAGCAGTACTTC. Encoded protein: CASSVDTPGREAYEQYF.

DNA of the CDR3: TGTGCCATCAGTGAGCCAGACAGGGGCTACGAGCAGTACTTC. This translates into CAISEPDRGYEQYF. This sequence joins TRBV10-3 and TRBJ2-7, with TRBD1 identical over 8 bases. The trim removed 2 bases at V and 3 bases at J, leaving 3 bases unmatched. This CDR3 region has 14 residues. Germline lookup yields CDR1 ENHRY and CDR2 SYGVKD.

A word on this clonotype: With a much larger clone just one base away, this may be a read error. Here the CDR3 DNA reads TGCGCCAGCAGCTTGCGTGTACTAGCGGGAGCGGACACCGGGGAGCTGTTTTTT. Protein product: CASSLRVLAGADTGELFF. The gene calls are TRBV5-1 and TRBJ2-2; 11 bases agree with TRBD2. The CDR3 consists of 18 residues. Germline loops: CDR1 SGHRS, CDR2 YFSETQ. J was trimmed by 3 bases and V by 1 base; bases with no gene match: 8.

This clonotype was seen many times. The rearrangement links TRBV7-9 to TRBJ1-1; D not certain. Germline lookup yields CDR1 SEHNR and CDR2 FQNEAQ (reference sequence). The CDR3 length is 15 residues. V lost 0 bases, J lost 2 bases, and 10 bases lay in between. CDR3 in DNA: TGTGCCAGCAGCTTAGCCCCGGTGCTCAACACTGAAGCTTTCTTT. Translation: CASSLAPVLNTEAFF. Filled out from reference TRBV7-9 and TRBJ1-1, the complete variable domain reads DTGVSQNPRHKITKRGQNVTFRCDPISEHNRLYWYRQTLGQGPEFLTYFQNEAQLEKSRLLSDRFSAERPKGSFSTLEIQRTEQGDSAMYLCASSLAPVLNTEAFFGQGTRLTVV.

The rearrangement joins TRBV24-1 to TRBJ2-1, with TRBD1 matching over 10 bases. V shed 5 bases, J shed 9 bases, and the junction held 12 bases outside the gene matches. Germline V lookup: CDR1 KGHDR, CDR2 SFDVKD. This CDR3 has 16 amino acids. The CDR3 here is CATSVGGTGEVVEQFF. The CDR3 DNA reads TGTGCCACCAGTGTAGGTGGGACAGGGGAGGTGGTTGAGCAGTTCTTC.

Concerning this clonotype: One end of the junction does not line up with germline, which may come from a read error. The chain is built from TRBV9 and TRBJ1-6, with 8 nucleotides matching TRBD1. Germline CDR1 and CDR2: SGDLS and YYNGEE. This CDR3 comprises 12 residues. The CDR3 nucleotides are TGCGCCAGCAGCCCAGGGGGCTCACCCCTCCACTTT. Amino acid sequence: CASSPGGSPLHF. The full variable domain, in which reference TRBV9 and TRBJ1-6 provide the parts outside the CDR3, is DSGVTQTPKHLITATGQRVTLRCSPRSGDLSVYWYQQSLDQGLQFLIQYYNGEERAKGNILERFSAQQFPDLHSELNLSSLELGDSALYFCASSPGGSPLHFGNGTRLTVT.